This TCR beta chain was obtained from a study of tumor-infiltrating lymphocytes in primary liver carcinoma. Study findings and constraints: Tumor region pairs outstripped tumor-adjacent and tumor-blood pairs in overlap.

In the case of this clonotype: Its antigen is as yet unknown. This likely comes from a read error, as the CDR3 has no conserved phenylalanine or tryptophan at its end.

DNA and RNA were both co-extracted from 20-30 mg of bulk tissue that had not been sorted. Patients had primary liver carcinoma treated by surgical resection. Germline CDR1 reads SGHVS; CDR2 reads FQNEAQ. This CDR3 has 14 amino acids. V trimming: 5 bases; J trimming: 6 bases; junction bases outside the gene matches: 3. TCR beta cDNA was reverse-transcribed from about 0.45 ug of total RNA. The reaction used a constant-region primer and ProtoScript II reverse transcriptase. Slightly modified ARM-PCR, run as three nested multiplex PCR rounds, produced the TCR beta libraries. A C-beta reverse primer and TRBV1-TRBV30 forward primers served in each of the first two PCR rounds, at ten to eleven cycles apiece. A single record per CDR3 protein comes from TCRdb applying MiXCR to the multiplex PCR reads. The repertoire holds about 30,000 distinct CDR3 sequences, with roughly 78% as singletons.

The TCR originated in a young woman with primary liver carcinoma and hepatitis B virus infection. The sequenced material came from liver tumor tissue from sampling region 3. Subset denoted: tumor region T3, left-lateral pole. The chain joins TRBV7-8 to TRBJ2-1; 11 bases are shared with TRBD2. CDR3 region: CASSEGTSGNEQFL. The CDR3 DNA reads as TGTGCCAGCAGCGAGGGGACTAGCGGCAATGAGCAGTTCTTA.